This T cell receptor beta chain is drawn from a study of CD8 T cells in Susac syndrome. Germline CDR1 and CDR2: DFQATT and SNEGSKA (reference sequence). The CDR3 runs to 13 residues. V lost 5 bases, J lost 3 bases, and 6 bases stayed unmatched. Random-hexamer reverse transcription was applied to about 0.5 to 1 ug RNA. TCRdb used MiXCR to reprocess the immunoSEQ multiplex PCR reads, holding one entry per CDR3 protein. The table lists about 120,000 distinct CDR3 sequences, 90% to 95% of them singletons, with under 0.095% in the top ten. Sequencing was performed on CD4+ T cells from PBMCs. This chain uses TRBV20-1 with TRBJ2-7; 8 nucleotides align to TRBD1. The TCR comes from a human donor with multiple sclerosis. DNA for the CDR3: TGCAGTGCTCCCCAGGGGGCGCGCTACGAGCAGTACTTC. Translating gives CSAPQGARYEQYF.